This entry lists 9 T cell receptor beta chains sequenced from one sample in a study of blood T cells in healthy people across ages (dated by TCRdb to between 2014 and 2017). The receptor library was made with 5' RACE. Instrument used: Illumina HiSeq 2500. The second PCR ran for roughly 7 to 11 cycles and used a J-beta primer mix along with a sample-barcoded 5' primer. TCRdb itself trimmed the public reads at Q25 with fastp, ran MiXCR and retained productive beta chains. Entries are consolidated by CDR3 protein sequence, retaining the most common genes and DNA. The sample yields 1,500,000 or so distinct CDR3 sequences; 42% were counted once. Of the sample, 4% falls within the top ten clones. Material for sequencing was blood. The receptors shown here come from a woman aged 18 to 35 in good health.

The genes are TRBV6-5 and TRBJ2-5; TRBD2 agrees at 8 bases. The V gene's germline CDR1 is MNHEY and CDR2 SVGAGI. The J segment lost 4 bases and the V segment lost 2 bases, leaving 12 bases of the junction unmatched. There are 17 residues in the CDR3. CDR3 residues: CASSYRGLSGGPETQYF. CDR3 nucleotides: TGTGCCAGCAGTTACAGGGGACTAAGCGGGGGCCCAGAGACCCAGTACTTC.

The genes are TRBV3-1 and TRBJ2-3; TRBD2 might be the D (7 bases). This CDR3 contains 15 residues. Trimming took off 3 bases at V and 7 bases at J, with 17 bases between the two ends. Looked up from germline, CDR1 is LGHDT and CDR2 is YNNKEL (reference sequence). The CDR3 sequence: CASSHLGGAENTQYF. The CDR3 DNA is TGTGCCAGCAGCCACCTAGGGGGGGCCGAAAATACGCAGTATTTT.

The J gene is TRBJ2-1, the V gene TRBV20-1; TRBD2 aligns across 11 bases. The last part of the DNA fits TRBJ2-7 better; the J call may be wrong. Germline V gene sequence: CDR1 DFQATT, CDR2 SNEGSKA (reference sequence). This CDR3 contains 14 residues. The CDR3 loop reads CSALRTSGYNEQYF. For the CDR3, the DNA is TGCAGTGCTTTGAGGACTAGCGGGTACAATGAGCAGTACTTC.

About this clonotype itself: Sequence at one end of the junction differs from germline and may be a read error. The rearrangement links TRBV24-1 to TRBJ1-2; D gene ambiguous. Germline V CDR1 and CDR2: KGHDR, SFDVKD. The CDR3 totals 13 residues. CDR3 nucleotide sequence: TGTGCCACCAGTGATTTCTCCTCCGATGGCCACACCTTC. Protein: CATSDFSSDGHTF.

As concerns this clonotype: The junction does not match germline at one end; this may be a read error. V and J are TRBV3-1 and TRBJ2-1; maybe TRBD2 (6 bases). Germline CDR1 is LGHDT and CDR2 is YNNKEL (reference sequence). The CDR3 length is 14 residues. This CDR3 is CAGSPAGPLSEQFF. For the CDR3, the DNA is TGTGCCGGCAGCCCCGCGGGACCCCTCAGTGAGCAGTTCTTC.

This clonotype was detected only a few times. This chain connects TRBV27 to TRBJ1-2; D call uncertain. Germline CDR1 reads MNHEY; CDR2 reads SMNVEV (reference sequence). The length of the CDR3 is 13 residues. V was cut by 5 bases and J by 4 bases, with 11 bases left in between. The CDR3 DNA reads TGTGCCAGCAGTGCCACGCCGGGCTATGGCTACACCTTC. This codes for CASSATPGYGYTF.

CDR3 residues: CASSVESSREKLFF. The CDR3 nucleotides are TGTGCCAGCAGTGTAGAGTCCTCTAGGGAAAAACTGTTTTTT. The chain uses TRBV12-3 or TRBV12-4 and TRBJ1-4; no firm D call. The CDR3 length is 14 residues. With 5 bases removed from V and 8 bases from J, the gap between germline ends came to 15 bases.

The gene calls are TRBV19 and TRBJ1-1, with D perhaps TRBD1 (6 bases). The germline gives CDR1 LNHDA, CDR2 SQIVND (reference sequence). The CDR3 covers 15 residues. Trimming took 3 bases from V and 4 from J, leaving 15 bases between them. The DNA for the CDR3 is TGTGCCAGTAGTATTGGGGGCCCAGGGGCCACTGAAGCTTTCTTT. This sequence encodes CASSIGGPGATEAFF. The full variable domain, with the rest looked up from reference TRBV19 and TRBJ1-1, is DGGITQSPKYLFRKEGQNVTLSCEQNLNHDAMYWYRQDPGQGLRLIYYSQIVNDFQKGDIAEGYSVSREKKESFPLTVTSAQKNPTAFYLCASSIGGPGATEAFFGQGTRLTVV.

This clonotype was seen only a few times. The V call is TRBV6-2 or TRBV6-3, the J call TRBJ2-3, with D possibly being TRBD2 (5 bases). The CDR3 extends over 15 amino acids. CDR1 and CDR2 (germline): MNHEY, SVGEGT. Trimming took 4 bases from V and 1 from J, leaving 12 bases between them. This CDR3 is CASSFGNSGTDTQYF. The CDR3 DNA reads as TGTGCCAGCAGTTTCGGGAATAGTGGCACAGATACGCAGTATTTT.